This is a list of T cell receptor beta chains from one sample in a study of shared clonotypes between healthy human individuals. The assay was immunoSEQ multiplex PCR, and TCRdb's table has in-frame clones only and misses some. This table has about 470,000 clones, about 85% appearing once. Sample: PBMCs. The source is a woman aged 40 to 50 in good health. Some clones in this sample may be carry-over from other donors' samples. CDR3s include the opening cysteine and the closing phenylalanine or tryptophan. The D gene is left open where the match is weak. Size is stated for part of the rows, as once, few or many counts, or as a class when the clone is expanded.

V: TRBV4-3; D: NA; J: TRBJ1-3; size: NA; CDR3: CASSAALSSGNTIYF; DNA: TGCGCCAGCAGCGCCGCGCTGAGCTCTGGAAACACCATATATTTT
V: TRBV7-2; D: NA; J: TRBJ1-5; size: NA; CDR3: CASRPQGGSNQPQHF; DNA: TGTGCCAGCAGACCGCAGGGTGGGAGCAATCAGCCCCAGCATTTT
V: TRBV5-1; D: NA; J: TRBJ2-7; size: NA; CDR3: CASSLDRDRYEQYF; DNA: TGCGCCAGCAGCTTGGACAGGGACCGCTACGAGCAGTACTTC
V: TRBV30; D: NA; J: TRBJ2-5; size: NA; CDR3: CAWSVLGDGGAQYF; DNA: TGTGCCTGGAGTGTACTCGGCGACGGTGGGGCCCAGTACTTC
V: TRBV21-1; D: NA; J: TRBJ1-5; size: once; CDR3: CASSKSGTPRNQPQHF; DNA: TGTGCCAGCAGCAAGTCCGGGACTCCCAGGAATCAGCCCCAGCATTTT
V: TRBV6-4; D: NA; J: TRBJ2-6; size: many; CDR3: CASSDDSSGANVLTF; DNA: TGTGCCAGCAGTGACGACAGCTCTGGGGCCAACGTCCTGACTTTC
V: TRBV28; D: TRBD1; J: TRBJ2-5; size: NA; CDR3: CASKDRGRETQYF; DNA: TGTGCCAGCAAAGACAGGGGGAGGGAGACCCAGTACTTC
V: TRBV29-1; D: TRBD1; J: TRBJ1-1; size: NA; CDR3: CSVGQGAGTEAFF; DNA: TGCAGCGTTGGGCAGGGGGCAGGCACTGAAGCTTTCTTT
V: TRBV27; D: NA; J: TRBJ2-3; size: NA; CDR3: CASSPIRGSDTQYF; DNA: TGTGCCAGCAGTCCCATTCGGGGCTCAGATACGCAGTATTTT
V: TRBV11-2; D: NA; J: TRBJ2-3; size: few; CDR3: CASRPGGWRRTDTQYF; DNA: TGTGCCAGCAGACCCGGAGGGTGGAGGCGCACAGATACGCAGTATTTT
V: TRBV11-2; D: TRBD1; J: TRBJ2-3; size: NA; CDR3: CASSLWTTGVTDTQYF; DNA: TGTGCCAGCAGCTTATGGACCACAGGGGTCACAGATACGCAGTATTTT
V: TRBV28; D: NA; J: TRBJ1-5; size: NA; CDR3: CASRTDRLNQPQHF; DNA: TGTGCCAGCAGAACAGACAGGCTCAATCAGCCCCAGCATTTT
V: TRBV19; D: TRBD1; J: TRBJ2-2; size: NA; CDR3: CASGTGWGGELFF; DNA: TGTGCCAGTGGGACAGGGTGGGGCGGGGAGCTGTTTTTT
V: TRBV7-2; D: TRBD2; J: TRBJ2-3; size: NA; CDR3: CASSFRPPGLGPDTQYF; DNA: TGTGCCAGCAGCTTCCGACCCCCGGGACTAGGGCCCGATACGCAGTATTTT
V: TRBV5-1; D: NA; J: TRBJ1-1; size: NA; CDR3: CASSPSGGLNTEAFF; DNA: TGCGCCAGCAGCCCCAGCGGGGGGCTGAACACTGAAGCTTTCTTT
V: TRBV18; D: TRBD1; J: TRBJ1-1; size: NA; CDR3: CASSPATGASVATFF; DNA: TGTGCCAGCTCACCTGCGACAGGGGCCTCGGTGGCTACTTTCTTT
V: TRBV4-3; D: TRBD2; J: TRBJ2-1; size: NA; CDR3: CASSQSGGRGYNEQFF; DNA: TGCGCCAGCAGCCAATCGGGCGGGAGGGGGTACAATGAGCAGTTCTTC
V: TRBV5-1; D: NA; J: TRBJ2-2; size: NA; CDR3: CASNPSAAANTGELFF; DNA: TGCGCCAGCAACCCATCGGCGGCCGCGAACACCGGGGAGCTGTTTTTT
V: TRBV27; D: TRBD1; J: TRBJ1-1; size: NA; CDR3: CASSLTTGGFDVGTEAFF; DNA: TGTGCCAGCAGTCTAACCACAGGGGGCTTCGACGTCGGCACTGAAGCTTTCTTT
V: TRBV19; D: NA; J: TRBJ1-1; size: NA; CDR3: CASSIISSGEERAFF; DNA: TGTGCCAGTAGTATTATATCCTCCGGAGAAGAGCGCGCTTTCTTT
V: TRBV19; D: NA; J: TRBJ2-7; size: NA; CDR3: CASSIKAGTRMVEQYF; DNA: TGTGCCAGTAGTATTAAGGCCGGGACCAGGATGGTCGAGCAGTACTTC
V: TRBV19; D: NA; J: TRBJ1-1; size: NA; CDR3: CASSTRQAIEAFF; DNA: TGTGCCAGTAGTACAAGACAAGCTATTGAAGCTTTCTTT
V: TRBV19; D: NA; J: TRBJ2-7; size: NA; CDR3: CASSMERTWRAYEQYF; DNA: TGTGCCAGTAGTATGGAGAGGACTTGGAGGGCCTACGAGCAGTACTTC
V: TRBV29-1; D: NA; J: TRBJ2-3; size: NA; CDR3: CSVEVGLKSSKDTQYF; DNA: TGCAGCGTTGAAGTGGGGTTAAAGTCTAGCAAAGATACGCAGTATTTT
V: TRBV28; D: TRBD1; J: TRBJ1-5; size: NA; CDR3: CAIQGAVNQPQHF; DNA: TGTGCCATACAGGGGGCGGTCAATCAGCCCCAGCATTTT
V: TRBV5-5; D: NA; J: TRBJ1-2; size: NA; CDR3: CASSYSLLLGYTF; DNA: TGTGCCAGCAGCTACAGCCTCCTACTTGGCTACACCTTC
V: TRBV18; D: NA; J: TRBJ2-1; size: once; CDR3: CASSPQTSGTYNEQFF; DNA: TGTGCCAGCTCACCACAAACAAGCGGAACCTACAATGAGCAGTTCTTC
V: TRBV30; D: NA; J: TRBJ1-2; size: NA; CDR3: CAWSEGARGYGYTF; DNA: TGTGCCTGGAGTGAAGGGGCGCGTGGCTATGGCTACACCTTC
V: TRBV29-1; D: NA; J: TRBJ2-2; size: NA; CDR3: CSVENGGTSTGELFF; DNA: TGCAGCGTTGAAAACGGAGGGACGTCCACCGGGGAGCTGTTTTTT
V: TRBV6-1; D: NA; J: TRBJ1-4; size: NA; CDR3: CASRAPEKLFF; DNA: TGTGCCAGCAGAGCCCCTGAAAAACTGTTTTTT
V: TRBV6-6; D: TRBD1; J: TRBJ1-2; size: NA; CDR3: CASRLGQGNYGYTF; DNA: TGTGCCAGCCGACTGGGACAGGGGAACTATGGCTACACCTTC
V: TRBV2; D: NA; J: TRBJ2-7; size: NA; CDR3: CASVAGAVEQYF; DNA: TGTGCCAGCGTCGCGGGGGCGGTTGAGCAGTACTTC
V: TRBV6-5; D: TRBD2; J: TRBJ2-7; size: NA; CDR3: CASSRPGLGVWQYF; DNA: TGTGCCAGCAGTCGACCGGGACTAGGAGTTTGGCAGTACTTC
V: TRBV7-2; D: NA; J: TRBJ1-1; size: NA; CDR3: CASSLSRQAFF; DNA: TGTGCCAGCAGCTTAAGTAGACAAGCTTTCTTT
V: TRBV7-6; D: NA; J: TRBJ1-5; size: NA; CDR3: CASSLVAQGQPQHF; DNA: TGTGCCAGCAGCTTAGTGGCCCAAGGTCAGCCCCAGCATTTT
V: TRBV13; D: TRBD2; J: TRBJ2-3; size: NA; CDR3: CASSLGSGDTDTQYF; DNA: TGTGCCAGCAGCTTGGGTAGCGGGGATACAGATACGCAGTATTTT
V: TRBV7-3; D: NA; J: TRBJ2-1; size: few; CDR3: CASSPEAGYNEQFF; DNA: TGTGCCAGCAGCCCCGAGGCAGGGTACAATGAGCAGTTCTTC
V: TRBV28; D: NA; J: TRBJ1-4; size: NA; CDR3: CASSSTDEKLFF; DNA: TGTGCCAGCAGTTCGACGGATGAAAAACTGTTTTTT
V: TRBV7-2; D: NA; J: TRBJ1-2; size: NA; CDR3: CASSSSGSYGYTF; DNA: TGTGCCAGCAGCTCATCCGGATCCTATGGCTACACCTTC
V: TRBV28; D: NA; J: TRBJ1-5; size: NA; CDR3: CASITASNQPQHF; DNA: TGTGCCAGCATTACAGCGAGCAATCAGCCCCAGCATTTT
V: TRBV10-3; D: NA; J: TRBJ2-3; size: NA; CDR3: CAISGQGRVTDTQYF; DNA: TGTGCCATCAGTGGACAGGGGAGGGTCACAGATACGCAGTATTTT
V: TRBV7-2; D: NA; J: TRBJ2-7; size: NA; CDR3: CASSRSARYEQYF; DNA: TGTGCCAGCAGCCGTAGCGCTAGGTACGAGCAGTACTTC
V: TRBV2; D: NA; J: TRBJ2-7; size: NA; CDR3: CASTQQPHRTYEQYF; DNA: TGTGCCAGCACGCAGCAACCCCACAGGACCTACGAGCAGTACTTC
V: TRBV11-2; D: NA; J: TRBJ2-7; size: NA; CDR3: CASSPPRVYEQYF; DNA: TGTGCCAGCAGCCCTCCCCGGGTCTACGAGCAGTACTTC
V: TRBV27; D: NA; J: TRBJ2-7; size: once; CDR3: CASSLLAGRGYEQYF; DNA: TGTGCCAGCAGTTTATTGGCAGGCAGGGGCTACGAGCAGTACTTC
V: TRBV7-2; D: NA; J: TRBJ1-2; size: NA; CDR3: CASMPGKGGYTF; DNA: TGTGCCAGCATGCCGGGAAAAGGTGGCTACACCTTC
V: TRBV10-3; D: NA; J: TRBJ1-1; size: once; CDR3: CAIRRIQGTNTEAFF; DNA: TGTGCCATCAGGAGAATACAGGGAACAAACACTGAAGCTTTCTTT
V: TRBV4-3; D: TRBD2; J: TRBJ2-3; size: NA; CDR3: CASSRTSGTDTQYF; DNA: TGCGCCAGCAGCAGGACTAGCGGCACAGATACGCAGTATTTT
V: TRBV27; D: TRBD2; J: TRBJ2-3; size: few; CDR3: CASSRLAGGPDTQYF; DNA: TGTGCCAGCAGTCGACTAGCGGGAGGGCCGGATACGCAGTATTTT
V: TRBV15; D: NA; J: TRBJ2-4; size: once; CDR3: CATSRELGDIKGSKNIQYF; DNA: TGTGCCACCAGCAGAGAATTGGGGGACATAAAAGGGTCTAAAAACATTCAGTACTTC
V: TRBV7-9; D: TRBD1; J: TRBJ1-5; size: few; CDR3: CASSRQGRDQPQHF; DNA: TGTGCCAGCAGCAGACAGGGACGGGATCAGCCCCAGCATTTT
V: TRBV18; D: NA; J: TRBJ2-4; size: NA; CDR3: CASFAPQWSKNIQYF; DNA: TGTGCCAGCTTTGCCCCCCAGTGGAGCAAAAACATTCAGTACTTC